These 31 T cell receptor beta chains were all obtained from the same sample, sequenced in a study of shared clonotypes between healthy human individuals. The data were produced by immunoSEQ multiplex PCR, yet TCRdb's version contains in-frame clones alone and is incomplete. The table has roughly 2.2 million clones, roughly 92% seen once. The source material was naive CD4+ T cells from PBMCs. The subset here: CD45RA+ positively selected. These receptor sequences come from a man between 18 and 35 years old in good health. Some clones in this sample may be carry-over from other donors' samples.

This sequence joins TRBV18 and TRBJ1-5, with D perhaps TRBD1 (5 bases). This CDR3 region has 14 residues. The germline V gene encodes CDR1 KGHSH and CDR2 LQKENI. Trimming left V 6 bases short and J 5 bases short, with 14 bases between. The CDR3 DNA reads TGTGCCAGCTCGATGGGCCTAGGGGATCAGCCCCAGCATTTT. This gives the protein CASSMGLGDQPQHF.

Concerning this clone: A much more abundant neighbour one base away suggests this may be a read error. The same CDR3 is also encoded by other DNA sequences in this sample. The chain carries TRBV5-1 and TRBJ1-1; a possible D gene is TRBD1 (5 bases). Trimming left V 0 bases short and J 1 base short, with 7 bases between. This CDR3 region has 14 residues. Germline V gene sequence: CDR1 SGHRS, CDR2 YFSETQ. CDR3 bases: TGCGCCAGCAGCTTGGGAACAGGGAACACTGAAGCTTTCTTT. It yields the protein CASSLGTGNTEAFF.

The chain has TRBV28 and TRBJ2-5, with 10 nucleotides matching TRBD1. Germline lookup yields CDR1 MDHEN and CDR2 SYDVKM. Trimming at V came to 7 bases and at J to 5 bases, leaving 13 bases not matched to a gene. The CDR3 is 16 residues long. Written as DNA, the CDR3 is TGTGCCAGCAACTATTTAAGGGACAGGGGTTGGGAGACCCAGTACTTC. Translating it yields CASNYLRDRGWETQYF.

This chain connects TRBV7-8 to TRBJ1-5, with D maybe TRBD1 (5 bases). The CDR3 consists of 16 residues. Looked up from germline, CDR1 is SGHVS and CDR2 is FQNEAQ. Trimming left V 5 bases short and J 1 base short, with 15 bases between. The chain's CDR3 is CASSPRRGGSNQPQHF. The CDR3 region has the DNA TGTGCCAGCAGCCCACGGCGGGGGGGGAGCAATCAGCCCCAGCATTTT.

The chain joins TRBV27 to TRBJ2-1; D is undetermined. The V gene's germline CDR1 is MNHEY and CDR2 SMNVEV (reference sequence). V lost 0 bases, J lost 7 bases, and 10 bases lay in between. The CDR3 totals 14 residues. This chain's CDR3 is CASSLSVVDNEQFF. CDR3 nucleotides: TGTGCCAGCAGTTTATCGGTAGTGGATAATGAGCAGTTCTTC.

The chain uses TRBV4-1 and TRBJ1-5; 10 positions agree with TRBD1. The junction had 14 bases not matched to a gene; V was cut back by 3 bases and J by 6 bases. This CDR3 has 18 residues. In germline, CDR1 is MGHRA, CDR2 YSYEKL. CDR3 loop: CASSHFGGTGVFSQPQHF. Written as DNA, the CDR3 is TGCGCCAGCAGCCATTTCGGGGGGACAGGGGTATTTAGTCAGCCCCAGCATTTT.

The DNA of the CDR3 is TGCGCCACGGCCCGTGGGCTGACAGGGACCGGGGAGCTGTTTTTT. Translation: CATARGLTGTGELFF. The J gene is TRBJ2-2, the V gene TRBV5-1; TRBD1 matches at 7 bases. V dropped 9 bases and J dropped 5; count of bases not matched to a gene: 13. CDR1 and CDR2 from the germline V gene are SGHRS and YFSETQ. The CDR3 totals 15 residues.

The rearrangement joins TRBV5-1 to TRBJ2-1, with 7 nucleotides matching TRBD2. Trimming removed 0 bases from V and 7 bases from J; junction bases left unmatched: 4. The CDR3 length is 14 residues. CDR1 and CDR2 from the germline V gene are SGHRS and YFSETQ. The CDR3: CASSLGGEGNEQFF. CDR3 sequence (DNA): TGCGCCAGCAGCTTGGGAGGGGAGGGGAATGAGCAGTTCTTC.

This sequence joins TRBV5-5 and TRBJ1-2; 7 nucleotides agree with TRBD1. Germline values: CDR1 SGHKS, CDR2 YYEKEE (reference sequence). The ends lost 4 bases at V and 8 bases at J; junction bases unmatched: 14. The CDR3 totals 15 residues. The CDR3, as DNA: TGTGCCAGCAGCCCGAACCAAAACAGGGGAGGCGGCTACACCTTC. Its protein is CASSPNQNRGGGYTF.

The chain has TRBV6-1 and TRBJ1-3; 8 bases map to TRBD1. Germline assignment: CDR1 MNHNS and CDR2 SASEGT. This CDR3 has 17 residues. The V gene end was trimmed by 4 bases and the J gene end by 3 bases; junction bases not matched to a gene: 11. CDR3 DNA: TGTGCCAGCAGTGCCGTCTCCAGGGGGCGTGGTGGAAACACCATATATTTT. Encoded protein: CASSAVSRGRGGNTIYF.

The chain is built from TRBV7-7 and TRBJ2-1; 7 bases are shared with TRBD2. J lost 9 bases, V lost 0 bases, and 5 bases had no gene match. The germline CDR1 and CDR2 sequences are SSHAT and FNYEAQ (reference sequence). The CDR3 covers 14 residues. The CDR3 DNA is TGTGCCAGCAGCTTAGCGCGCGGGAGTAGTGAGCAGTTCTTC. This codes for CASSLARGSSEQFF.

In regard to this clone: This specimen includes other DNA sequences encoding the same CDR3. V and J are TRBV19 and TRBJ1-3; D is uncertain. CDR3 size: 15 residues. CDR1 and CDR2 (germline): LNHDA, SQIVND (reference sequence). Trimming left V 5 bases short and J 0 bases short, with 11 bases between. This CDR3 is CASSFGRSSGNTIYF. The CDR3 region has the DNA TGTGCCAGTAGTTTCGGACGGAGCTCTGGAAACACCATATATTTT.

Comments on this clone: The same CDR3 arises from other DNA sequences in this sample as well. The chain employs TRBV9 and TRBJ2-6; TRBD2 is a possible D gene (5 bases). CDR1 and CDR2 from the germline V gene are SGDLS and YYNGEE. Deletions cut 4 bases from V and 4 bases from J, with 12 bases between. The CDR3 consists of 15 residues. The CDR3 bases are TGTGCCAGCAGCCCAAGAGGGTCCGGGGCCAACGTCCTGACTTTC. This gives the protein CASSPRGSGANVLTF.

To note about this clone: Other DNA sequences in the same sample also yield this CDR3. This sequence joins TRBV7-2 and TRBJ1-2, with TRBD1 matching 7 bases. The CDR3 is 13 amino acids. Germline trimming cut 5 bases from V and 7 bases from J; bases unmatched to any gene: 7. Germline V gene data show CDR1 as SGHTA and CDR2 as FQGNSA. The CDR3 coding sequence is TGTGCCAGCAGCCTAGACAGGGTCAGTGGCTACACCTTC. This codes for CASSLDRVSGYTF.

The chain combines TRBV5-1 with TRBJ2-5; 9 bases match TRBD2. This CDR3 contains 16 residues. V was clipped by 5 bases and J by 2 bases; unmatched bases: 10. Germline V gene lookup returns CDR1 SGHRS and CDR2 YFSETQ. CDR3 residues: CASRPILAGTQETQYF. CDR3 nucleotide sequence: TGCGCCAGCAGACCTATACTAGCGGGTACTCAAGAGACCCAGTACTTC.

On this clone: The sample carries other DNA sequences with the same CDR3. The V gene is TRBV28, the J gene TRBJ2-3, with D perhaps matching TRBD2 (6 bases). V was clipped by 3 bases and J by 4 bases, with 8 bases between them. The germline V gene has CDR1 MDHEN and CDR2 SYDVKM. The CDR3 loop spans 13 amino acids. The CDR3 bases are TGTGCCAGCAGTTTGGGCGGGGCAGATACGCAGTATTTT. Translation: CASSLGGADTQYF. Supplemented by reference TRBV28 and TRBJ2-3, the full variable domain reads DVKVTQSSRYLVKRTGEKVFLECVQDMDHENMFWYRQDPGLGLRLIYFSYDVKMKEKGDIPEGYSVSREKKERFSLILESASTNQTSMYLCASSLGGADTQYFGPGTRLTVL.

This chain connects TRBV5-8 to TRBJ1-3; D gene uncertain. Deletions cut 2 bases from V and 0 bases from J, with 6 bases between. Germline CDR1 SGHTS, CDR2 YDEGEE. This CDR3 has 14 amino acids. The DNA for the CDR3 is TGTGCCAGCAGCTTATTAACCTCTGGAAACACCATATATTTT. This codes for CASSLLTSGNTIYF.

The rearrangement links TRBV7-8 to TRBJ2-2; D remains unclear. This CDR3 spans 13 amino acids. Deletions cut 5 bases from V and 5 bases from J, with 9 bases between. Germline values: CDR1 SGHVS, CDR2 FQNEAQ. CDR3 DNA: TGTGCCAGCAGCCCCTTGGATACCGGGGAGCTGTTTTTT. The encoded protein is CASSPLDTGELFF.

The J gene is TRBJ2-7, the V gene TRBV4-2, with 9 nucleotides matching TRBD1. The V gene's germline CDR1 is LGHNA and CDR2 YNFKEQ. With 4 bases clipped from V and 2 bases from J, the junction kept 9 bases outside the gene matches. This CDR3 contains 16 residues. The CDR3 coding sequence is TGTGCCAGCAGCCCCATACTTGGGACAGGGACCTACGAGCAGTACTTC. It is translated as CASSPILGTGTYEQYF.

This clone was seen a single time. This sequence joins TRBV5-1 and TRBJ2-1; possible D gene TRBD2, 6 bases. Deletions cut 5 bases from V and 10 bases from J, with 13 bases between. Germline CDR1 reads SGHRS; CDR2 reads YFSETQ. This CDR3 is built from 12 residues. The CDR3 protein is CASSMEGSEQFF. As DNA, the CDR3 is TGCGCCAGCAGTATGGAGGGTAGCGAGCAGTTCTTC. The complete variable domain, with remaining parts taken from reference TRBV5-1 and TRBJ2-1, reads KAGVTQTPRYLIKTRGQQVTLSCSPISGHRSVSWYQQTPGQGLQFLFEYFSETQRNKGNFPGRFSGRQFSNSRSEMNVSTLELGDSALYLCASSMEGSEQFFGPGTRLTVL.

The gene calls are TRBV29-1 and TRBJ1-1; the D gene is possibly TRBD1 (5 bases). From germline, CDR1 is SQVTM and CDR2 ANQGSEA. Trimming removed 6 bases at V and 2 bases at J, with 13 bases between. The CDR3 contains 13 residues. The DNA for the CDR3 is TGCAGCGTGTCCGGGGGGTCAAACACTGAAGCTTTCTTT. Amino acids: CSVSGGSNTEAFF.

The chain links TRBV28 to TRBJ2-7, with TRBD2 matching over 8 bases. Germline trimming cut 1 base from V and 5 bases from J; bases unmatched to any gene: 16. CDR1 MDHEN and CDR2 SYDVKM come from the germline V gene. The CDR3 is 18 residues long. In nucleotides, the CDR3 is TGTGCCAGCAGTTTATTTTTTCAGGGTAGCGGGAAGGGTGACGAGCAGTACTTC. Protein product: CASSLFFQGSGKGDEQYF.

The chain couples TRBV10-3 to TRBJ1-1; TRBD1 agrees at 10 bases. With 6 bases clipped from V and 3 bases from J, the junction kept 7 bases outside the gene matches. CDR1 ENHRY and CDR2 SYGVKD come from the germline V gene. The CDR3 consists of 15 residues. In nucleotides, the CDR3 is TGTGCCATCAGCGGGGGGGACAGGGGTTACACTGAAGCTTTCTTT. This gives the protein CAISGGDRGYTEAFF.

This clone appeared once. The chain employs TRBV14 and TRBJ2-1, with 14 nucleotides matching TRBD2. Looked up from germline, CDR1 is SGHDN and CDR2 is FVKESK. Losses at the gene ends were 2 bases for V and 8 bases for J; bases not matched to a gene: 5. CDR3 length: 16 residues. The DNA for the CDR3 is TGTGCCAGCAGCCAAATTCTGGGACTAGCGGGAGATGAGCAGTTCTTC. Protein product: CASSQILGLAGDEQFF.

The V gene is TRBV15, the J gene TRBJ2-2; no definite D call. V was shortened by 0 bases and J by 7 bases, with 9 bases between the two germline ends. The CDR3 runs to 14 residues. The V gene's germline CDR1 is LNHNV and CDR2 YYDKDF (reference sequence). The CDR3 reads CATSRDYVSGELFF. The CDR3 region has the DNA TGTGCCACCAGCAGAGATTACGTGAGCGGGGAGCTGTTTTTT.

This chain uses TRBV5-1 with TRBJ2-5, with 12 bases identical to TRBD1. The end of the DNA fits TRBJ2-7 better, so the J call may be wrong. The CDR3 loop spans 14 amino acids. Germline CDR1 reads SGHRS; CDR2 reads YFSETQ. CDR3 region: CASSPGQGAYEQYF. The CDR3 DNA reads TGCGCCAGCAGCCCGGGACAGGGGGCATACGAGCAGTACTTC.

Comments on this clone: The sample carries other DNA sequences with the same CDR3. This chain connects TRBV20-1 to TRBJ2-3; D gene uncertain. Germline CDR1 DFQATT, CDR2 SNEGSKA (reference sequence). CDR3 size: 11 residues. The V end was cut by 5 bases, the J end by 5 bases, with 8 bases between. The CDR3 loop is CSARTGDTQYF. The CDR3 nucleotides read TGCAGTGCTCGGACGGGAGATACGCAGTATTTT.

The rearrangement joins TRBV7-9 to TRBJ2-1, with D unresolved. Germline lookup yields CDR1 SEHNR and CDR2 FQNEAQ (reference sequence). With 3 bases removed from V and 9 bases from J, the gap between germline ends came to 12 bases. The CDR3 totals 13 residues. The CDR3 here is CASSFPTTGEQFF. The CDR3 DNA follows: TGTGCCAGCAGCTTTCCTACAACCGGTGAGCAGTTCTTC.

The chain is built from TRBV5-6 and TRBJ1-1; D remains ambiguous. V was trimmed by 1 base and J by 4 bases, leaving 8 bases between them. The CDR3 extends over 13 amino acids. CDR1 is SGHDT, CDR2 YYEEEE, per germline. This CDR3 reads CASSLFRSTEAFF. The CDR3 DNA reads TGTGCCAGCAGCTTGTTCAGGAGCACTGAAGCTTTCTTT. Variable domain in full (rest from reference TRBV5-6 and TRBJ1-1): DAGVTQSPTHLIKTRGQQVTLRCSPKSGHDTVSWYQQALGQGPQFIFQYYEEEERQRGNFPDRFSGHQFPNYSSELNVNALLLGDSALYLCASSLFRSTEAFFGQGTRLTVV.

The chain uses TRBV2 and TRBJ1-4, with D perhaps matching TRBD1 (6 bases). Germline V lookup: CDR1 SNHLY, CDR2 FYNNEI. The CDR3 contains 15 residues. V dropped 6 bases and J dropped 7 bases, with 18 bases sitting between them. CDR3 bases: TGTGCCAGCAGGAAGGGAGACAGGAGACCTGAAAAACTGTTTTTT. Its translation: CASRKGDRRPEKLFF.

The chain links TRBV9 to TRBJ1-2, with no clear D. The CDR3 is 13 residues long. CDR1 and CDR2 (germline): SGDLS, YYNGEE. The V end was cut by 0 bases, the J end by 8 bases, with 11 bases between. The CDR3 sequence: CASSVGWASGYTF. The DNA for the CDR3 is TGTGCCAGCAGCGTAGGGTGGGCGAGCGGCTACACCTTC. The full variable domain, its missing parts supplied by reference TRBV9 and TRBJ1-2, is DSGVTQTPKHLITATGQRVTLRCSPRSGDLSVYWYQQSLDQGLQFLIQYYNGEERAKGNILERFSAQQFPDLHSELNLSSLELGDSALYFCASSVGWASGYTFGSGTRLTVV.